The 10 T cell receptor beta chains in this list originate from one sample, sequenced in a study of blood T cell repertoires in COVID-19 (dated by TCRdb to about 2020). Library preparation used the immunoSEQ multiplex PCR assay. Here the immuneACCESS table is served through TCRdb, limited to in-frame sequences with V and J called. Missing clones are a known gap in these copies; in checked studies unresolved V genes cover under half, and the rest lacks a known reason. This sample gives approximately 130,000 clones in total; approximately 83% of them show up just once. The top ten clones comprise around 20% of the sample. The sequencing sample was made of peripheral blood. All receptors come from a woman aged 50 to 65 who had recovered from COVID-19.

Here the CDR3 reads CASSLRRVVVTDTQYF. The CDR3 DNA reads TGTGCCAGCAGTTTACGCAGGGTTGTGGTCACAGATACGCAGTATTTT. The chain carries TRBV28 and TRBJ2-3, with D tentatively TRBD1 (5 bases). Trimming stripped 2 bases from V and 2 bases from J, with 14 bases between. CDR1 is MDHEN, CDR2 SYDVKM, per germline. CDR3 length: 16 residues.

The chain employs TRBV5-6 and TRBJ2-1; 7 bases agree with TRBD2. The CDR3 contains 17 residues. V lost 0 bases to trimming and J lost 8 bases; unmatched junction nucleotides: 14. The germline V gene has CDR1 SGHDT and CDR2 YYEEEE. In DNA form, the CDR3 reads TGTGCCAGCAGCTTGGTGGCGTGGAGCGGGATAGGCGATGAGCAGTTCTTC. It specifies CASSLVAWSGIGDEQFF.

This clone was detected only a few times. One junction end does not reproduce the germline sequence, and a read error may be involved. This chain uses TRBV2 with TRBJ1-4; 8 bases fit TRBD1. Germline CDR1 SNHLY, CDR2 FYNNEI. The CDR3 totals 12 residues. In DNA, the CDR3 is TGTGCCAGCAGTGAAGCGCTTACGGACAGGGTTTTT. It specifies CASSEALTDRVF.

This chain connects TRBV19 to TRBJ1-2, with 7 bases lining up with TRBD1. The germline gives CDR1 LNHDA, CDR2 SQIVND (reference sequence). With 7 bases clipped from V and 3 bases from J, the junction kept 17 bases outside the gene matches. The CDR3 length is 17 residues. CDR3 residues: CASKGEGTAEGYYGYTF. The CDR3 DNA reads TGTGCCAGTAAAGGAGAAGGGACAGCGGAGGGCTACTATGGCTACACCTTC.

This chain connects TRBV19 to TRBJ2-5; maybe TRBD2 (6 bases). V was shortened by 7 bases and J by 3 bases, with 15 bases between the two germline ends. The CDR3 contains 14 residues. Per germline, CDR1 LNHDA and CDR2 SQIVND (reference sequence). The CDR3 nucleotides are TGTGCCAGTACCCCAGGCGGAGGGAAAGAGACCCAGTACTTC. This codes for CASTPGGGKETQYF.

This clone was counted only a few times. The rearrangement uses TRBV6-5 and TRBJ1-5, with D perhaps TRBD1 (5 bases). CDR3 length: 13 residues. Trimming cost V 6 bases and J 1 base, with 7 bases left between them. Germline lookup yields CDR1 MNHEY and CDR2 SVGAGI. In DNA form, the CDR3 reads TGTGCCAGCAGGAAGGGGAGCAATCAGCCCCAGCATTTT. Amino acids: CASRKGSNQPQHF.

The chain carries TRBV29-1 and TRBJ2-7; D is possibly TRBD2 (6 bases). The CDR3 covers 14 residues. Germline values: CDR1 SQVTM, CDR2 ANQGSEA. The V end was cut by 4 bases, the J end by 0 bases, with 13 bases between. CDR3 sequence reads: CSVVGGETSYEQYF. The CDR3 nucleotides read TGCAGCGTTGTTGGAGGGGAGACCTCCTACGAGCAGTACTTC.

The gene calls are TRBV6-5 and TRBJ2-7; D possibly corresponds to TRBD1 (5 bases). Trimming left V 7 bases short and J 9 bases short, with 16 bases between. This CDR3 comprises 12 residues. The germline CDR1 and CDR2 sequences are MNHEY and SVGAGI. CDR3 sequence (DNA): TGTGCCAGCAACTCAAATGATCAGGGGCAGTACTTC. Its protein is CASNSNDQGQYF.

The chain combines TRBV28 with TRBJ2-7; D is possibly TRBD2 (6 bases). Germline CDR1 reads MDHEN; CDR2 reads SYDVKM. CDR3 length equals 15 residues. Trimming stripped 7 bases from V and 0 bases from J, with 16 bases between. The CDR3 DNA follows: TGTGCCAGCAACCTGGGGGGAGAGAGCTCCTACGAGCAGTACTTC. This sequence encodes CASNLGGESSYEQYF.

The V gene is TRBV12-3 or TRBV12-4, the J gene TRBJ2-3, with D maybe TRBD2 (5 bases). The CDR3 totals 12 residues. The germline V and J ends were trimmed by 6 bases and 6 bases, with 10 bases remaining between them. As DNA, the CDR3 is TGTGCCAGCAGAGCCTCGGGGGATACGCAGTATTTT. Protein: CASRASGDTQYF.